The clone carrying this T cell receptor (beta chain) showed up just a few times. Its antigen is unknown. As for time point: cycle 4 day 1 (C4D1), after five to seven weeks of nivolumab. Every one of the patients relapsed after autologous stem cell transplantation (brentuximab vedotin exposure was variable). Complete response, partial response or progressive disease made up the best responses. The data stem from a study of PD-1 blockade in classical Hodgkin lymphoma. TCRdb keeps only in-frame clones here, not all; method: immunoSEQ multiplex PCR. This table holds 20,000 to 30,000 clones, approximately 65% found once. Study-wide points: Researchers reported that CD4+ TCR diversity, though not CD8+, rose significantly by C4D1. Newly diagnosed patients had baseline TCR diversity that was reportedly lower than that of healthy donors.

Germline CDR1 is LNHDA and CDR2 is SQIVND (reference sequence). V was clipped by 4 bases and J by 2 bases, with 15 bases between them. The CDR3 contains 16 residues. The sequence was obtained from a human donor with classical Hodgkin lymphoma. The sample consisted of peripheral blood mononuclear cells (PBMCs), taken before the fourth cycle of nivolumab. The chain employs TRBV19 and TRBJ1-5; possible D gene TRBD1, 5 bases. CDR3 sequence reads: CASSTTGQGRNQPQHF. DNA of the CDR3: TGTGCCAGTAGTACTACGGGCCAGGGACGCAATCAGCCCCAGCATTTT.